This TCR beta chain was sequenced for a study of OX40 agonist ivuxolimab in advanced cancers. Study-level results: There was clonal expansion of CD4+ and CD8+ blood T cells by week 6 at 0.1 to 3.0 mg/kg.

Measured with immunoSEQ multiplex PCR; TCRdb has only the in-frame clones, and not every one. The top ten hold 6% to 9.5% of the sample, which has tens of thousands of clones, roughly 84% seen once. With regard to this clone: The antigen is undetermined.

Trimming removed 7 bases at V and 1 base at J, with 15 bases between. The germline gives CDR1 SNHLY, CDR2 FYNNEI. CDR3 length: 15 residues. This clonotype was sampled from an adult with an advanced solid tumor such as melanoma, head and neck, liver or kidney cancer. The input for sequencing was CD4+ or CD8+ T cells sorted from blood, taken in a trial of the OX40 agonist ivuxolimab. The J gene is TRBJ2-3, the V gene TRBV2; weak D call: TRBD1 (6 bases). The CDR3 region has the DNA TGTGCCAGCATTGGGTTCCACAGGGGCACAGATACGCAGTATTTT. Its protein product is CASIGFHRGTDTQYF.